The next 30 T cell receptor beta chains were all read from a single sample in a study of chemoradiotherapy in HPV16-positive cancers. Sequenced by immunoSEQ multiplex PCR; TCRdb stores in-frame clones only, minus some. The sample consists of under 3,500 clones, roughly nine tenths of them appearing once. Material: tumor tissue, obtained from a patient who underwent chemoradiotherapy. The receptors stem from a human donor with HPV-associated anogenital cancer.

The rearrangement uses TRBV28 and TRBJ2-2, with TRBD1 matching over 9 bases. The germline gives CDR1 MDHEN, CDR2 SYDVKM. V was pared by 2 bases and J by 0 bases, with 1 base of the junction left unmatched. The CDR3 loop spans 16 amino acids. CDR3 loop: CASSLGTGTNTGELFF. The DNA of the CDR3 is TGTGCCAGCAGTTTAGGGACAGGGACGAACACCGGGGAGCTGTTTTTT.

The chain combines TRBV27 with TRBJ2-3, with D tentatively TRBD2 (5 bases). The V gene lost 5 bases and the J gene lost 3 bases, with 12 bases spanning the gap. The length of the CDR3 is 14 residues. Germline V gene sequence: CDR1 MNHEY, CDR2 SMNVEV (reference sequence). CDR3 amino acids: CASSVGSMTDTQYF. CDR3 DNA sequence: TGTGCCAGCAGTGTTGGGAGTATGACAGATACGCAGTATTTT.

J is TRBJ1-2 and V is TRBV29-1; weak D call: TRBD1 (5 bases). The V and J ends lost 7 bases and 4 bases respectively, with 16 bases between them. The CDR3 is 13 amino acids. Germline values: CDR1 SQVTM, CDR2 ANQGSEA. The CDR3 DNA follows: TGCAGCGGGGGGGACTTGGAGGTCTATGGCTACACCTTC. Protein sequence: CSGGDLEVYGYTF.

The V call is TRBV5-4, the J call TRBJ1-6; D unresolved. Germline CDR1 reads SGHNT; CDR2 reads YYREEE (reference sequence). Trimming took 7 bases from V and 6 from J, leaving 8 bases between them. The CDR3 is 12 amino acids. The CDR3 region is CASGDPNSPLHF. Here the CDR3 DNA reads TGTGCCAGCGGAGACCCTAATTCACCCCTCCACTTT.

This chain uses TRBV21-1 with TRBJ2-1. TRBV21-1 has pseudogene status. This CDR3 is built from 17 residues. CDR3 bases: TGTGCCAGCAGGAACGTTAGGGCAGGCCCACTTTACAATGAGCAGTTCTTC. It encodes CASRNVRAGPLYNEQFF.

DNA of the CDR3: TGTGCCAGCGCCGACACGGAGGGCAGTCAGCCCCAGCATTTT. Residues: CASADTEGSQPQHF. V and J are TRBV25-1 and TRBJ1-5; D uncertain. V was shortened by 8 bases and J by 6 bases, with 17 bases between the two germline ends. The germline CDR1 and CDR2 sequences are MGHDK and SYGVNS. The CDR3 loop spans 14 amino acids.

The CDR3 is CASEGIKDYGYTF. CDR3 nucleotide sequence: TGTGCCAGTGAGGGGATTAAGGACTATGGCTACACCTTC. This chain joins TRBV19 and TRBJ1-2, with D perhaps TRBD1 (5 bases). CDR3 length equals 13 residues. Germline assignment: CDR1 LNHDA and CDR2 SQIVND (reference sequence). V lost 8 bases and J lost 3, with 13 bases in between.

The gene calls are TRBV5-5 and TRBJ2-3, with 10 positions matching TRBD2. Losses at the gene ends were 5 bases for V and 2 bases for J; bases not matched to a gene: 5. This CDR3 contains 15 residues. The V gene's germline CDR1 is SGHKS and CDR2 YYEKEE (reference sequence). The CDR3 region has the DNA TGTGCCAGCAGGAACGGACTAGCGGCCACAGATACGCAGTATTTT. Translating it yields CASRNGLAATDTQYF.

V usage is TRBV18 and J usage is TRBJ2-2; D gene ambiguous. Germline loops: CDR1 KGHSH, CDR2 LQKENI. Between the trimmed V and J ends, which lost 2 bases and 1 base, there was a span of 11 bases. The CDR3 has 16 residues. CDR3 region: CASSPTVWGNTGELFF. CDR3 DNA sequence: TGTGCCAGCTCACCAACCGTATGGGGGAACACCGGGGAGCTGTTTTTT.

CDR3 bases: TGTGCCTGGCTCGATACAACTAGCGTAGCAGATACGCAGTATTTT. Protein product: CAWLDTTSVADTQYF. The chain has TRBV30 and TRBJ2-3; TRBD2 matches 7 bases. V lost 5 bases, J lost 4 bases, and 12 bases stayed unmatched. Germline CDR1 and CDR2: GTSNPN and SVGIG (reference sequence). The CDR3 contains 15 residues. The variable domain in full, completed from reference TRBV30 and TRBJ2-3, reads SQTIHQWPATLVQPVGSPLSLECTVEGTSNPNLYWYRQAAGRGLQLLFYSVGIGQISSEVPQNLSASRPQDRQFILSSKKLLLSDSGFYLCAWLDTTSVADTQYFGPGTRLTVL.

This clone was observed a few times. The gene calls are TRBV4-2 and TRBJ2-1, with 9 nucleotides matching TRBD2. CDR3 length equals 15 residues. V shed 1 base, J shed 9 bases, and the junction held 7 bases outside the gene matches. Germline lookup yields CDR1 LGHNA and CDR2 YNFKEQ. CDR3 protein: CASSQVGSGSTEQFF. In nucleotides, the CDR3 is TGTGCCAGCAGCCAAGTCGGTAGCGGGAGCACTGAGCAGTTCTTC.

The V gene is TRBV5-6, the J gene TRBJ2-1, with 9 bases matching TRBD2. The CDR3 spans 16 residues. The junction had 15 bases not matched to a gene; V was cut back by 7 bases and J by 7 bases. Germline V lookup: CDR1 SGHDT, CDR2 YYEEEE. CDR3: CASGSWAGGPGNEQFF. CDR3 bases: TGTGCCAGCGGCTCTTGGGCGGGAGGGCCTGGGAATGAGCAGTTCTTC.

V usage is TRBV6-5 and J usage is TRBJ2-2; D is uncertain. V lost 6 bases, J lost 9 bases, and 20 bases lay in between. The CDR3 length is 15 residues. CDR1 and CDR2 from the germline V gene are MNHEY and SVGAGI. CDR3 coding DNA: TGTGCCAGCAGCACACAAGGACCCTCTAAGCGGGAGCTGTTTTTT. Amino acid sequence: CASSTQGPSKRELFF.

The V gene is TRBV5-5, the J gene TRBJ1-4; D unresolved. Trimming removed 4 bases at V and 2 bases at J, with 9 bases between. Germline lookup yields CDR1 SGHKS and CDR2 YYEKEE (reference sequence). The CDR3 length is 14 residues. The CDR3 coding sequence is TGTGCCAGCAGCCGCGGGCGGACTAATGAAAAACTGTTTTTT. This gives the protein CASSRGRTNEKLFF.

The rearrangement uses TRBV7-9 and TRBJ2-3, with 7 bases identical to TRBD1. This CDR3 has 14 residues. With V trimmed by 4 bases and J by 6 bases, 7 bases remained unmatched. Looked up from germline, CDR1 is SEHNR and CDR2 is FQNEAQ (reference sequence). DNA of the CDR3: TGTGCCAGCAGCTATAGACAGGGCGCGGATACGCAGTATTTT. Translation: CASSYRQGADTQYF.

This rearrangement joins TRBV18 to TRBJ1-1; 7 nucleotides match TRBD1. This CDR3 has 15 residues. J was trimmed by 1 base and V by 3 bases; bases with no gene match: 5. In germline, CDR1 is KGHSH, CDR2 LQKENI. The CDR3 DNA reads as TGTGCCAGCTCACCGGGACAGACCAAGAACACTGAAGCTTTCTTT. Translating it yields CASSPGQTKNTEAFF.

The chain couples TRBV10-3 to TRBJ1-1; 10 bases align to TRBD1. The V and J ends lost 7 bases and 4 bases, in that order; junction bases with no gene match: 3. The CDR3 is 13 residues long. Germline CDR1 ENHRY, CDR2 SYGVKD. The DNA of the CDR3 is TGTGCCATCATCCGGGACAGGGGCACTGAAGCTTTCTTT. This codes for CAIIRDRGTEAFF.

This chain joins TRBV6-5 and TRBJ1-3, with D unresolved. Germline V CDR1 and CDR2: MNHEY, SVGAGI. The germline V and J ends were trimmed by 3 bases and 0 bases, with 9 bases remaining between them. CDR3 length: 15 amino acids. The CDR3 coding sequence is TGTGCCAGCAGTTATTCAGCGAGCTCTGGAAACACCATATATTTT. Translating gives CASSYSASSGNTIYF.

V is TRBV15 and J is TRBJ2-5, with a tentative D call TRBD1 (6 bases). The V gene's germline CDR1 is LNHNV and CDR2 YYDKDF (reference sequence). The CDR3 totals 15 residues. With 0 bases removed from V and 2 bases from J, the gap between germline ends came to 10 bases. The CDR3 loop is CATSREGAEQETQYF. In nucleotides, the CDR3 is TGTGCCACCAGCAGAGAGGGGGCAGAGCAAGAGACCCAGTACTTC.

Only one count was recorded for this clone. V gene TRBV5-4 combines with J gene TRBJ2-7; D possibly corresponds to TRBD1 (6 bases). This CDR3 contains 16 residues. From germline, CDR1 is SGHNT and CDR2 YYREEE (reference sequence). Trimming took off 0 bases at V and 2 bases at J, with 15 bases between the two ends. The CDR3 loop is CASSLDPTGLPYEQYF. The CDR3 DNA reads TGTGCCAGCAGCTTGGATCCGACAGGTTTACCCTACGAGCAGTACTTC.

The chain links TRBV9 to TRBJ1-6; no clear D gene. The CDR3 runs 14 residues. With 0 bases removed from V and 7 bases from J, the gap between germline ends came to 8 bases. Germline CDR1 reads SGDLS; CDR2 reads YYNGEE. The CDR3, as DNA: TGTGCCAGCAGCGTAGGGGTCCTAAATTCACCCCTCCACTTT. Amino acids: CASSVGVLNSPLHF.

The J gene is TRBJ2-2, the V gene TRBV11-1, with 10 bases that match TRBD2. The length of the CDR3 is 16 residues. Trimming at V came to 7 bases and at J to 1 base, leaving 6 bases not matched to a gene. Germline V gene sequence: CDR1 SGHAT, CDR2 FQDESV (reference sequence). The CDR3 DNA reads as TGTGCCAGCACCTCTGGGACTAGCGTGAACACCGGGGAGCTGTTTTTT. It encodes CASTSGTSVNTGELFF. The variable domain in full, with the rest retrieved from reference TRBV11-1 and TRBJ2-2, is EAEVAQSPRYKITEKSQAVAFWCDPISGHATLYWYRQILGQGPELLVQFQDESVVDDSQLPKDRFSAERLKGVDSTLKIQPAELGDSAMYLCASTSGTSVNTGELFFGEGSRLTVL.

This chain joins TRBV29-1 and TRBJ1-2; maybe TRBD1 (5 bases). V was clipped by 2 bases and J by 7 bases, with 5 bases between them. Germline V CDR1 and CDR2: SQVTM, ANQGSEA. This CDR3 region has 10 residues. As DNA, the CDR3 is TGCAGCGTTGAACAGGGTGGCTACACCTTC. Translated, it gives CSVEQGGYTF.

The chain combines TRBV19 with TRBJ1-2; D possibly corresponds to TRBD1 (5 bases). The CDR3 extends over 14 amino acids. The V and J ends lost 4 bases and 6 bases respectively, with 15 bases between them. Germline V CDR1 and CDR2: LNHDA, SQIVND (reference sequence). The CDR3 loop is CASSTGTERNGYTF. As DNA, the CDR3 is TGTGCCAGTAGTACAGGGACCGAGAGAAATGGCTACACCTTC.

The V and J genes are TRBV2 and TRBJ2-2; TRBD2 agrees at 12 bases. Germline-derived CDR1 and CDR2 are SNHLY and FYNNEI. CDR3 length: 18 residues. With 2 bases clipped from V and 4 bases from J, the junction kept 8 bases outside the gene matches. The CDR3 region is CASSEYRPSGRATGELFF. In nucleotides, the CDR3 is TGTGCCAGCAGTGAATACCGACCTAGCGGGAGGGCCACCGGGGAGCTGTTTTTT.

The chain has TRBV19 and TRBJ2-3; D tentatively fits TRBD1 or TRBD2 (5 bases each). Germline CDR1 is LNHDA and CDR2 is SQIVND (reference sequence). CDR3 length: 15 amino acids. Trimming cost V 1 base and J 3 bases, with 11 bases left between them. The CDR3 spells CASSIGGLGTDTQYF. CDR3 DNA: TGTGCCAGTAGTATAGGGGGGTTAGGAACAGATACGCAGTATTTT.

This chain links TRBV19 with TRBJ1-2; TRBD1 agrees at 7 bases. The germline gives CDR1 LNHDA, CDR2 SQIVND (reference sequence). This CDR3 has 14 residues. V trimming: 6 bases; J trimming: 0 bases; junction bases outside the gene matches: 4. The CDR3 reads CASRGTESNYGYTF. CDR3 DNA: TGTGCCAGTAGGGGGACAGAATCTAACTATGGCTACACCTTC.

The rearrangement links TRBV6-5 to TRBJ2-2; 9 bases fit TRBD2. With 6 bases clipped from V and 6 bases from J, the junction kept 8 bases outside the gene matches. Germline CDR1 is MNHEY and CDR2 is SVGAGI. This CDR3 contains 15 residues. The CDR3 nucleotides are TGTGCCAGCAGCGTGACTAGCGGAGGGGCCGGGGAGCTGTTTTTT. It encodes CASSVTSGGAGELFF.

J is TRBJ2-3 and V is TRBV9; TRBD2 agrees at 7 bases. The CDR3 loop spans 16 amino acids. CDR1 and CDR2 (germline): SGDLS, YYNGEE. J lost 1 base, V lost 0 bases, and 5 bases had no gene match. The chain's CDR3 is CASSVGLAEGTDTQYF. CDR3 nucleotides: TGTGCCAGCAGCGTAGGTCTAGCGGAAGGCACAGATACGCAGTATTTT.

J is TRBJ2-7 and V is TRBV5-1; 13 bases map to TRBD2. There are 15 residues in the CDR3. J gave up 2 bases and V 4 bases, and 3 bases lay outside the gene matches. Germline-derived CDR1 and CDR2 are SGHRS and YFSETQ. CDR3 protein: CASSRGLAGTYEQYF. CDR3 nucleotide sequence: TGCGCCAGCAGCAGGGGACTAGCGGGGACCTACGAGCAGTACTTC.